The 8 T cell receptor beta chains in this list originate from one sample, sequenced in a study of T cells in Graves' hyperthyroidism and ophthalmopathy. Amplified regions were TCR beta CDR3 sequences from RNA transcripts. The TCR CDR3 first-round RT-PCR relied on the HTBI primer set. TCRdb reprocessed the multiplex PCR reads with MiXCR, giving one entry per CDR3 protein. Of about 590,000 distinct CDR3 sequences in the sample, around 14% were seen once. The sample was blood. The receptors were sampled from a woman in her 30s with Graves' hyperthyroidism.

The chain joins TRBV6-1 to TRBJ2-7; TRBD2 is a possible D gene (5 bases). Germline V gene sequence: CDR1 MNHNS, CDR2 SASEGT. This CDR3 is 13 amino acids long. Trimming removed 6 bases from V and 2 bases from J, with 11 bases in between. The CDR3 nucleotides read TGTGCCAGCAGCCGTAGCGAAGCCTACGAGCAGTACTTC. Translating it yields CASSRSEAYEQYF.

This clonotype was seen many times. Here the CDR3 DNA reads TGTGCCTGGAGTGGGAACAGGGCGGGTGCGCGCAATCAGCCCCAGCATTTT. Its translation: CAWSGNRAGARNQPQHF. J is TRBJ1-5 and V is TRBV30, with D possibly TRBD1 on 6 matching bases. The CDR3 is 17 amino acids. The V gene lost 1 base and the J gene lost 2 bases, with 18 bases spanning the gap. CDR1 and CDR2 from the germline V gene are GTSNPN and SVGIG (reference sequence).

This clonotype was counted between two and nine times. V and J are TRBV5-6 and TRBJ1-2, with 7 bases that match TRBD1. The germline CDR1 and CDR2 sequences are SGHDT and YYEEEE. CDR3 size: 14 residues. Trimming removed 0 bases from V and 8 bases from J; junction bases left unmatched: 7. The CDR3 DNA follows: TGTGCCAGCAGCTTGGTAAGCTGGGACAGAGGCTACACCTTC. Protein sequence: CASSLVSWDRGYTF. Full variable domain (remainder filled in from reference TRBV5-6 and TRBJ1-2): DAGVTQSPTHLIKTRGQQVTLRCSPKSGHDTVSWYQQALGQGPQFIFQYYEEEERQRGNFPDRFSGHQFPNYSSELNVNALLLGDSALYLCASSLVSWDRGYTFGSGTRLTVV.

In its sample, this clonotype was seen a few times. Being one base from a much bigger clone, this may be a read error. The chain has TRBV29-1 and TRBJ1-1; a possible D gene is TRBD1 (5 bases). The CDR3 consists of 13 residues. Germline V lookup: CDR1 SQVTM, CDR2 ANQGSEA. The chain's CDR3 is CSVDQGGWTGAFF. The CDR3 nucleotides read TGCAGCGTTGACCAGGGTGGATGGACTGGAGCTTTCTTT.

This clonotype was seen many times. CDR3 amino acids: CASSLGFGEGSSEQFF. The CDR3, as DNA: TGTGCCAGCAGTTTAGGGTTCGGAGAGGGAAGCAGTGAGCAGTTCTTC. The rearrangement links TRBV12-3 or TRBV12-4 to TRBJ2-1; a possible D gene is TRBD2 (5 bases). This CDR3 contains 16 residues. The V gene lost 1 base and the J gene lost 9 bases, with 19 bases spanning the gap.

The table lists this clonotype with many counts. The CDR3 bases are TGTGCCAGCAGTTACAGGGGGGCAACTAATGAAAAACTGTTTTTT. This codes for CASSYRGATNEKLFF. This rearrangement joins TRBV6-1 to TRBJ1-4; TRBD1 agrees at 8 bases. The CDR3 runs to 15 residues. In germline, CDR1 is MNHNS, CDR2 SASEGT. Unmatched junction bases numbered 2, after V lost 5 bases and J lost 0 bases.

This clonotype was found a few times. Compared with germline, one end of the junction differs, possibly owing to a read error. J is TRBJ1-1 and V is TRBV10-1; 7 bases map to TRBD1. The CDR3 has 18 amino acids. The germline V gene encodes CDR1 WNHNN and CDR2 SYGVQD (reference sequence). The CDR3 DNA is TGCGCCAGCAGTATAAACAGGGGTGAGGGGGTGAAGAACGCTGAAGCTTTCTTT. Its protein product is CASSINRGEGVKNAEAFF.

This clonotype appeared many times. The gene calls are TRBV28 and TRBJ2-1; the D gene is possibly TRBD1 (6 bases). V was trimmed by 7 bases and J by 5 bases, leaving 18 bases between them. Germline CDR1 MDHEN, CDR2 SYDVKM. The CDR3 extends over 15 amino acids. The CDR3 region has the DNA TGTGCCAGCAAAACACAGGGTATGCAGGACAATGAGCAGTTCTTC. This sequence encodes CASKTQGMQDNEQFF.